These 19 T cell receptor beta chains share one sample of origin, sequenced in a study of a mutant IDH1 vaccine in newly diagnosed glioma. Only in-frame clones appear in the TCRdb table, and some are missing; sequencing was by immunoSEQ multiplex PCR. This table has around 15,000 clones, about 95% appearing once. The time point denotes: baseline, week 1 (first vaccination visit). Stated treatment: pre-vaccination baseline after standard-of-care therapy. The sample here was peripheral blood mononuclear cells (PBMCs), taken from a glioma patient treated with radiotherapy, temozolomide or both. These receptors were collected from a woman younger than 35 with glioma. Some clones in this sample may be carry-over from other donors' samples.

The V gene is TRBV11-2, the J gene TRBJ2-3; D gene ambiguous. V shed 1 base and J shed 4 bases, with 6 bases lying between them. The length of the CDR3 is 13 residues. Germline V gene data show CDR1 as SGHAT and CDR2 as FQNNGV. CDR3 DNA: TGTGCCAGCAGCTTAGGAGGTGCAGATACGCAGTATTTT. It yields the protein CASSLGGADTQYF.

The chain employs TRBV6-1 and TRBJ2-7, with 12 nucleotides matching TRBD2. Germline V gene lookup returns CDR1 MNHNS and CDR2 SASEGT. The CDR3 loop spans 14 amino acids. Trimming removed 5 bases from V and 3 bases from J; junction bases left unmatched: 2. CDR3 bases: TGTGCCAGCAGTTCTAGCGGGGGGGACTACGAGCAGTACTTC. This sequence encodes CASSSSGGDYEQYF.

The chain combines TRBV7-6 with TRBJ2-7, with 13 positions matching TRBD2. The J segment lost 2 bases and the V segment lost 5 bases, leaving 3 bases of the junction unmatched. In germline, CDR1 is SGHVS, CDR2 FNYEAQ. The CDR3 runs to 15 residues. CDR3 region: CASSPGTSGTYEQYF. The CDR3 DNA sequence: TGTGCCAGCAGCCCCGGGACTAGCGGGACCTACGAGCAGTACTTC.

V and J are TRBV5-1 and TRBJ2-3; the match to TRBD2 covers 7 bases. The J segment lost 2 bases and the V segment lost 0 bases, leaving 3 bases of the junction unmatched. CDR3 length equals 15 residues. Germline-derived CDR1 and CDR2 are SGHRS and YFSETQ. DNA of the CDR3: TGCGCCAGCAGCTTGGCCGCGGGGGTCACAGATACGCAGTATTTT. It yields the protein CASSLAAGVTDTQYF.

The CDR3 region has the DNA TGTGCCACCAGGGGCGGGGAAACCGGGGAGCTGTTTTTT. It yields the protein CATRGGETGELFF. This sequence joins TRBV15 and TRBJ2-2, with D maybe TRBD2 (6 bases). Trimming removed 6 bases from V and 5 bases from J, with 10 bases in between. The CDR3 spans 13 residues. Looked up from germline, CDR1 is LNHNV and CDR2 is YYDKDF (reference sequence).

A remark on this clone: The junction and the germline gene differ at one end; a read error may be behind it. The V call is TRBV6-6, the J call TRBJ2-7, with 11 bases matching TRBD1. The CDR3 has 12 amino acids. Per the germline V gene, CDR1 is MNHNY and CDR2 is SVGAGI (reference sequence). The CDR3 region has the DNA TGTGCCAGCAGTTCGGATGGGGGACAGGGGGGCTTC. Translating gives CASSSDGGQGGF.

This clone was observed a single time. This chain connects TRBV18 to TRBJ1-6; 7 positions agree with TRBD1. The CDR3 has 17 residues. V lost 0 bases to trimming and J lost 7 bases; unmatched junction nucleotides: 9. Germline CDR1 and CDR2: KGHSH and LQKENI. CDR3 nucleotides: TGTGCCAGCTCACCACCAAATAGACAGGGTGGGAATTCACCCCTCCACTTT. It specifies CASSPPNRQGGNSPLHF.

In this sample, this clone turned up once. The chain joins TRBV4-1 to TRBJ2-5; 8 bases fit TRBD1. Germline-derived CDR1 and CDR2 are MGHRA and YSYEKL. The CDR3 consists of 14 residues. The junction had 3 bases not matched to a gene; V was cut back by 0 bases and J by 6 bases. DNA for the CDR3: TGCGCCAGCAGCCAAGATAGGACAGGGAAGACCCAGTACTTC. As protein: CASSQDRTGKTQYF.

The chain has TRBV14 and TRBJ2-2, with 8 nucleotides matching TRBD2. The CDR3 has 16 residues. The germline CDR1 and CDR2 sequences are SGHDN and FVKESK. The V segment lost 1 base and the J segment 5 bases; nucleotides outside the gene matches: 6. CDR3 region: CASSQVRGARTGELFF. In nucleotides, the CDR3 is TGTGCCAGCAGCCAAGTGCGGGGGGCGCGGACCGGGGAGCTGTTTTTT.

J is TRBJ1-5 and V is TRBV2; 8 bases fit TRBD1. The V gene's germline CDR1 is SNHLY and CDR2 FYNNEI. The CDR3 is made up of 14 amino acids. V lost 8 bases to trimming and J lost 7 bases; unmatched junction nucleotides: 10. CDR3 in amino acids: CASWLGQGPQPQHF. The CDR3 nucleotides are TGTGCCAGCTGGTTAGGACAGGGTCCCCAGCCCCAGCATTTT. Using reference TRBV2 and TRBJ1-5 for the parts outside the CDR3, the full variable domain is EPEVTQTPSHQVTQMGQEVILRCVPISNHLYFYWYRQILGQKVEFLVSFYNNEISEKSEIFDDQFSVERPDGSNFTLKIRSTKLEDSAMYFCASWLGQGPQPQHFGDGTRLSIL.

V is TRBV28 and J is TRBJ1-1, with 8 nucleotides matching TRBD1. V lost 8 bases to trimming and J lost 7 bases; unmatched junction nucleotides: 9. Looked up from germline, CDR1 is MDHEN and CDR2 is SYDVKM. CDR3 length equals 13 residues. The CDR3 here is CASATGAGNEAFF. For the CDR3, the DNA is TGTGCCAGCGCGACAGGGGCAGGGAATGAAGCTTTCTTT.

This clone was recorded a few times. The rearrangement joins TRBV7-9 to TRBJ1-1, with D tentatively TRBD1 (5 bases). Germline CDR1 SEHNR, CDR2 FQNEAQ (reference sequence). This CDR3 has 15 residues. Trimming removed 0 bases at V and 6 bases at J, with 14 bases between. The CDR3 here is CASSLAGWGGAEAFF. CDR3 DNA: TGTGCCAGCAGCTTAGCGGGTTGGGGGGGGGCTGAAGCTTTCTTT.

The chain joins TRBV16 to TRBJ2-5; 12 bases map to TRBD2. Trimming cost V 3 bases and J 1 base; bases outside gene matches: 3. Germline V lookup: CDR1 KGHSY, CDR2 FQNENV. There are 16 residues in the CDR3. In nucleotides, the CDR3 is TGTGCCAGCAGCCAGATGACTAGCGGGGGCCAAGAGACCCAGTACTTC. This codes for CASSQMTSGGQETQYF.

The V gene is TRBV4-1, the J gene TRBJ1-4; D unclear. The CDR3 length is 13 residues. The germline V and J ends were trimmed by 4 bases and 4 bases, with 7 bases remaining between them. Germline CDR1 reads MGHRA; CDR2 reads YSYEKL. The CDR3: CASSPLVNEKLFF. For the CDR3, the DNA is TGCGCCAGCAGCCCCTTGGTTAATGAAAAACTGTTTTTT.

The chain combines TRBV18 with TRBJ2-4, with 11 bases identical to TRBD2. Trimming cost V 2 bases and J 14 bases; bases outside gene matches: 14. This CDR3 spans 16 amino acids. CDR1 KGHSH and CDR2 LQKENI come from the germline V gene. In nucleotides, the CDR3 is TGTGCCAGCTCACCAGGCCTTAGCGGGAGGGCCTTTTTTAAGTACTTC. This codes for CASSPGLSGRAFFKYF.

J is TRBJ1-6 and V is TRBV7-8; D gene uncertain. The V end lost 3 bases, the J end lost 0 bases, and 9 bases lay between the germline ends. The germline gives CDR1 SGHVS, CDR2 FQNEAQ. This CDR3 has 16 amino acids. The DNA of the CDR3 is TGTGCCAGCAGCTTGGACCACAGCTCCTATAATTCACCCCTCCACTTT. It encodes CASSLDHSSYNSPLHF. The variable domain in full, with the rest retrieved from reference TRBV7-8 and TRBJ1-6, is GAGVSQSPRYKVAKRGQDVALRCDPISGHVSLFWYQQALGQGPEFLTYFQNEAQLDKSGLPSDRFFAERPEGSVSTLKIQRTQQEDSAVYLCASSLDHSSYNSPLHFGNGTRLTVT.

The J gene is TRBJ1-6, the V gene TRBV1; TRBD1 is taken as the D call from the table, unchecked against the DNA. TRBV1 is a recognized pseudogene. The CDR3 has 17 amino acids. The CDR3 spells CTSSQERRDSENSPLHF. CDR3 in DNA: TGCACCAGCAGCCAAGAGAGGCGGGACAGCGAAAATTCACCCCTCCACTTT.

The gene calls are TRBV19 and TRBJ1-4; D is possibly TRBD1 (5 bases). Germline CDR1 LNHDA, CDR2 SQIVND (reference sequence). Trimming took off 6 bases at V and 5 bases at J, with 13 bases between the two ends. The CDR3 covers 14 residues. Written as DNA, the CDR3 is TGTGCCAGTAGCCCGGGACGTAGGAATGAAAAACTGTTTTTT. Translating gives CASSPGRRNEKLFF.

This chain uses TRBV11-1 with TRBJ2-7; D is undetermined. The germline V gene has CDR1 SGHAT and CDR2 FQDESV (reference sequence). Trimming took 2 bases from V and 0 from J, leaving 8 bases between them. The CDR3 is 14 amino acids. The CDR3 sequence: CASSLLDRSYEQYF. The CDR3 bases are TGTGCCAGCAGCTTACTGGATCGCTCCTACGAGCAGTACTTC.